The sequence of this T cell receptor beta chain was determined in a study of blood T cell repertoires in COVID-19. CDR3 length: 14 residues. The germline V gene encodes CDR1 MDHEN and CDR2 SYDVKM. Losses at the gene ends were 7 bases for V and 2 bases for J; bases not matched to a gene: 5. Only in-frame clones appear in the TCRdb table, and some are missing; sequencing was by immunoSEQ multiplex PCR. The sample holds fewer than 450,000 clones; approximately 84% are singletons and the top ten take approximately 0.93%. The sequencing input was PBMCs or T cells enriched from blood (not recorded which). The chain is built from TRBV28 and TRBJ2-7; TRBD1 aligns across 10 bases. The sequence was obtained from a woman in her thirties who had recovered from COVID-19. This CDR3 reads CASTKGTGAYEQYF. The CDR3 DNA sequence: TGTGCCAGCACTAAGGGGACAGGGGCCTACGAGCAGTACTTC.